These 17 T cell receptor beta chains were all obtained from the same sample, sequenced in a study of T cells in Graves' hyperthyroidism and ophthalmopathy. The TCR beta CDR3 regions underwent amplification using RNA transcripts as the source. Using the HTBI primer set, a first-round RT-PCR was run on the TCR CDR3. TCRdb analysed the multiplex PCR reads with MiXCR anew, one entry per CDR3 protein. The sample records approximately 740,000 distinct CDR3 sequences, approximately 14% being singletons. The sequenced material came from blood. The receptor source for this set is a woman between 18 and 29 years old with Graves' hyperthyroidism.

In its sample, this clonotype was seen many times. The chain links TRBV27 to TRBJ2-1, with D possibly matching TRBD2 (6 bases). Trimming took 6 bases from V and 5 from J, leaving 17 bases between them. CDR1 and CDR2 from the germline V gene are MNHEY and SMNVEV (reference sequence). CDR3 length: 15 amino acids. The CDR3 DNA reads TGTGCCAGCAGCAACACGCGGGACTCTAACAATGAGCAGTTCTTC. This codes for CASSNTRDSNNEQFF.

This clonotype was detected ten times or more. This rearrangement joins TRBV5-1 to TRBJ1-1; D is possibly TRBD1 (5 bases). CDR1 is SGHRS, CDR2 YFSETQ, per germline. V lost 1 base and J lost 2, with 12 bases in between. CDR3 length: 15 amino acids. The chain's CDR3 is CASSLLQGRNTEAFF. The CDR3 nucleotides are TGCGCCAGCAGCTTGTTGCAGGGTCGAAACACTGAAGCTTTCTTT.

The V and J genes are TRBV19 and TRBJ1-1, with D perhaps matching TRBD1 (6 bases). V lost 3 bases, J lost 0 bases, and 11 bases lay in between. Per the germline V gene, CDR1 is LNHDA and CDR2 is SQIVND (reference sequence). The CDR3 loop spans 15 amino acids. The CDR3 nucleotides are TGTGCCAGTAGTATCGGCCGGGGGCTGAACACTGAAGCTTTCTTT. This sequence encodes CASSIGRGLNTEAFF.

This clonotype was counted only a few times. The rearrangement uses TRBV6-1 and TRBJ2-5; tentative D call: TRBD1 (6 bases). Germline V gene sequence: CDR1 MNHNS, CDR2 SASEGT. The CDR3 sequence is 15 residues long. Trimming left V 6 bases short and J 5 bases short, with 19 bases between. CDR3 DNA: TGTGCCAGCAGCCCAGGGGCAGGGACGTGGGAGACCCAGTACTTC. It is translated as CASSPGAGTWETQYF.

Ten or more counts support this clonotype. This rearrangement joins TRBV12-3 or TRBV12-4 to TRBJ2-3; D gene unclear. The CDR3 is made up of 15 amino acids. V was shortened by 1 base and J by 1 base, with 9 bases between the two germline ends. The CDR3 spells CASSLGLPRTDTQYF. As DNA, the CDR3 is TGTGCCAGCAGTTTAGGGCTCCCCCGCACAGATACGCAGTATTTT.

This clonotype appeared many times. The chain recombines TRBV11-2 with TRBJ1-1; no clear D gene. This CDR3 is 14 amino acids long. From germline, CDR1 is SGHAT and CDR2 FQNNGV. Trimming stripped 5 bases from V and 9 bases from J, with 19 bases between. For the CDR3, the DNA is TGTGCCAGCAGCGCTCAGGTTTGGGGAACGCAAGCTTTCTTT. As protein: CASSAQVWGTQAFF.

This clonotype was seen more than once but under ten times. V gene TRBV20-1 combines with J gene TRBJ1-5, with D tentatively TRBD1 (5 bases). The CDR3 has 14 residues. Trimming pared 4 bases from V and 2 bases from J, leaving 12 bases between. The germline V gene encodes CDR1 DFQATT and CDR2 SNEGSKA (reference sequence). Here the CDR3 reads CSATRGAGNQPQHF. CDR3 DNA: TGCAGTGCTACTCGAGGGGCGGGCAATCAGCCCCAGCATTTT.

The rearrangement joins TRBV29-1 to TRBJ2-7; no clear D. Trimming took 3 bases from V and 6 from J, leaving 15 bases between them. This CDR3 contains 13 residues. The V gene's germline CDR1 is SQVTM and CDR2 ANQGSEA. CDR3 in amino acids: CSVDLPPSSEQYF. The CDR3 DNA is TGCAGCGTTGACCTACCCCCCTCGTCCGAGCAGTACTTC.

This clonotype was counted at least ten times. The rearrangement uses TRBV29-1 and TRBJ2-3, with 7 bases fitting TRBD1. This CDR3 is 13 amino acids long. Germline V gene data show CDR1 as SQVTM and CDR2 as ANQGSEA. V was clipped by 2 bases and J by 5 bases; unmatched bases: 4. The CDR3 sequence: CSVEKGAEDTQYF. The CDR3 DNA sequence: TGCAGCGTTGAAAAGGGGGCGGAAGATACGCAGTATTTT.

This clonotype appeared once. The gene calls are TRBV19 and TRBJ2-3; TRBD1 matches 7 bases. This CDR3 is built from 14 residues. Per the germline V gene, CDR1 is LNHDA and CDR2 is SQIVND (reference sequence). Unmatched junction bases numbered 10, after V lost 7 bases and J lost 6 bases. The CDR3 spells CASTEGAPPDTQYF. CDR3 DNA sequence: TGTGCCAGTACAGAGGGGGCTCCCCCGGATACGCAGTATTTT.

The gene calls are TRBV7-9 and TRBJ2-7; 10 bases fit TRBD1. The CDR3 has 16 amino acids. Germline V lookup: CDR1 SEHNR, CDR2 FQNEAQ (reference sequence). J lost 4 bases, V lost 5 bases, and 11 bases had no gene match. CDR3 amino acids: CASSSLKGTGVYEQYF. The CDR3 bases are TGTGCCAGCAGCAGCTTGAAGGGGACAGGGGTTTACGAGCAGTACTTC.

V gene TRBV13 combines with J gene TRBJ2-3; maybe TRBD2 (5 bases). Germline CDR1 reads PRHDT; CDR2 reads FYEKMQ (reference sequence). There are 14 residues in the CDR3. V was shortened by 5 bases and J by 4 bases, with 13 bases between the two germline ends. CDR3 sequence reads: CASSPRTGPDTQYF. The CDR3, as DNA: TGTGCCAGCAGCCCCAGGACTGGCCCAGATACGCAGTATTTT.

This clonotype was counted ten times or more. The chain joins TRBV6-1 to TRBJ1-1, with 7 bases aligning to TRBD1. The CDR3 has 15 residues. The V segment lost 4 bases and the J segment 7 bases; nucleotides outside the gene matches: 12. CDR1 and CDR2 (germline): MNHNS, SASEGT. The chain's CDR3 is CASSGSQTGRIEAFF. The DNA of the CDR3 is TGTGCCAGCAGTGGATCCCAGACAGGGAGAATTGAAGCTTTCTTT.

The chain combines TRBV7-8 with TRBJ1-3; the D is unclear. The CDR3 covers 15 residues. V lost 5 bases to trimming and J lost 0 bases, with 11 bases between them. Germline loops: CDR1 SGHVS, CDR2 FQNEAQ. In nucleotides, the CDR3 is TGTGCCAGCAGCCAGAGATCAAACTCTGGAAACACCATATATTTT. It yields the protein CASSQRSNSGNTIYF.

This chain connects TRBV4-3 to TRBJ2-1; 12 bases are a match to TRBD2. This CDR3 spans 19 amino acids. The ends lost 0 bases at V and 2 bases at J; junction bases unmatched: 8. Germline-derived CDR1 and CDR2 are LGHNA and YSLEER. CDR3 amino acids: CASSQDGPSGREAYNEQFF. Written as DNA, the CDR3 is TGCGCCAGCAGCCAAGATGGTCCTAGCGGGAGGGAAGCCTACAATGAGCAGTTCTTC.

This clonotype was counted between two and nine times. J is TRBJ1-2 and V is TRBV7-9; TRBD1 aligns across 7 bases. The CDR3 sequence is 15 residues long. The J segment lost 6 bases and the V segment lost 1 base, leaving 8 bases of the junction unmatched. Germline V lookup: CDR1 SEHNR, CDR2 FQNEAQ (reference sequence). CDR3 DNA sequence: TGTGCCAGCAGCTTAGGCCCGACAGGGTCGCATGGCTACACCTTC. Translated: CASSLGPTGSHGYTF.

This clonotype was detected only a few times. This sequence joins TRBV7-2 and TRBJ2-1; TRBD2 matches 8 bases. The CDR3 is 15 amino acids. The V gene end was trimmed by 4 bases and the J gene end by 8 bases; junction bases not matched to a gene: 10. Germline CDR1 and CDR2: SGHTA and FQGNSA. Written as DNA, the CDR3 is TGTGCCAGCAGCTCTCCAGGGGTAGCGGGACATGAGCAGTTCTTC. It is translated as CASSSPGVAGHEQFF.